This record looks at one TCR beta chain sequence and its context. The antigen is undetermined. This sample includes further DNA sequences coding for the same CDR3. Among the donors, all were healthy bone marrow donors. This sample is part of a study of cytomegalovirus exposure and HLA in healthy donors. Study outcomes and limitations: In an earlier analysis, productive rearrangement rates for most beta V segments clustered near 90% or 30%. HLA alleles showed associations with 16,951 TCR beta sequences in a later analysis, at a 0.05 false discovery rate.

PCR used 60 Vbeta primers and 13 Jbeta primers. Sequenced by immunoSEQ multiplex PCR; TCRdb stores in-frame clones only, minus some. Among fewer than 250,000 clones, 82% were seen once, and the ten largest hold about 6%. In germline, CDR1 is MNHEY, CDR2 SMNVEV (reference sequence). This CDR3 region has 14 residues. V gave up 5 bases and J gave up 1 base; unmatched junction bases: 4. The receptor was isolated from a man aged 35 to 55 in good health and CMV-seropositive. The gene calls are TRBV27 and TRBJ1-1; 7 bases are a match to TRBD1. The specimen was PBMCs. The chain's CDR3 is CASSPGTANTEAFF. The DNA of the CDR3 is TGTGCCAGCAGTCCCGGGACAGCGAACACTGAAGCTTTCTTT.